Below are 23 T cell receptor beta chains sequenced from a single sample in a study of vaccination and CD4 T cells after COVID-19. A single record per CDR3 protein comes from TCRdb applying MiXCR to the PCR reads. The data contain around 37,000 distinct CDR3 sequences, 36% of them seen just once; the ten biggest clones take up approximately 6.3%. The time point denotes: late sampling 161 to 241 days after vaccination in three convalescent patients. Source: CD4+ T cells from blood, taken about 7 months after SARS-CoV-2 vaccination. Receptors originate from a human donor who had recovered from COVID-19.

The chain links TRBV28 to TRBJ1-1; 7 positions agree with TRBD1. The CDR3 contains 14 residues. Trimming removed 1 base from V and 4 bases from J; junction bases left unmatched: 3. Germline V gene data show CDR1 as MDHEN and CDR2 as SYDVKM. The CDR3 coding sequence is TGTGCCAGCAGTTTATTAGGGGGCCCCACTGAAGCTTTCTTT. Its translation is CASSLLGGPTEAFF.

The J gene is TRBJ2-7, the V gene TRBV20-1, with 8 bases lining up with TRBD2. CDR1 is DFQATT, CDR2 SNEGSKA, per germline (reference sequence). V shed 5 bases and J 5 bases; nucleotides not matched to a gene: 23. The CDR3 extends over 18 amino acids. The CDR3 region is CSALRALKPGGLEDEQYF. The CDR3 DNA follows: TGCAGTGCTCTACGGGCACTTAAACCGGGAGGGCTTGAGGACGAGCAGTACTTC.

The chain has TRBV19 and TRBJ2-1, with 11 bases fitting TRBD2. V shed 5 bases and J 4 bases; nucleotides not matched to a gene: 4. CDR3 size: 15 residues. From germline, CDR1 is LNHDA and CDR2 SQIVND (reference sequence). The CDR3 nucleotides read TGTGCCAGTAGTGTGGGGACTAGCGGTTACAATGAGCAGTTCTTC. Protein sequence: CASSVGTSGYNEQFF.

This chain uses TRBV7-2 with TRBJ2-5, with D maybe TRBD2 (5 bases). Germline CDR1 reads SGHTA; CDR2 reads FQGNSA. The CDR3 covers 15 residues. V was clipped by 0 bases and J by 7 bases, with 15 bases between them. CDR3 sequence (DNA): TGTGCCAGCAGCTTAGCTACTAGAGCTAAAGGGACCCAGTACTTC. Amino acid sequence: CASSLATRAKGTQYF.

The chain employs TRBV19 and TRBJ2-1, with D perhaps TRBD1 or TRBD2 (5 bases each). The CDR3 sequence is 13 residues long. Germline-derived CDR1 and CDR2 are LNHDA and SQIVND (reference sequence). V shed 5 bases and J shed 7 bases, with 12 bases lying between them. CDR3 nucleotides: TGTGCCAGTAGTGCCGGGACGTCTAATGAGCAGTTCTTC. This codes for CASSAGTSNEQFF.

The rearrangement links TRBV7-2 to TRBJ2-3, with a tentative D call TRBD2 (6 bases). From germline, CDR1 is SGHTA and CDR2 FQGNSA. The CDR3 has 14 residues. Trimming cost V 3 bases and J 10 bases, with 17 bases left between them. The DNA for the CDR3 is TGTGCCAGCAGCTTCGGCGGGACGGCTCACGCGCAGTATTTT. This gives the protein CASSFGGTAHAQYF.

This clonotype was observed a handful of times. A read error may be the cause here, since a much bigger clone is one base away. The rearrangement uses TRBV6-1 and TRBJ2-3, with 11 bases that match TRBD2. J lost 4 bases, V lost 1 base, and 1 base had no gene match. The CDR3 totals 15 residues. The germline gives CDR1 MNHNS, CDR2 SASEGT. The CDR3 is CASSEVAGGPDTQYF. The CDR3 coding sequence is TGTGCCAGCAGTGAAGTAGCGGGAGGGCCAGATACGCAGTATTTT.

The chain recombines TRBV28 with TRBJ2-2, with D perhaps assigned TRBD1 or TRBD2 (5 bases each). CDR1 is MDHEN and CDR2 is SYDVKM in the germline V gene. The V gene lost 5 bases and the J gene lost 6 bases, with 22 bases spanning the gap. There are 17 residues in the CDR3. The CDR3 DNA reads as TGTGCCAGCAGTCCCCCGGGGCGAAGGTTAGGAGCCGGGGAGCTGTTTTTT. The encoded protein is CASSPPGRRLGAGELFF.

This clonotype appeared a few times. The chain has TRBV20-1 and TRBJ1-5; TRBD1 might be the D (6 bases). The germline V gene encodes CDR1 DFQATT and CDR2 SNEGSKA (reference sequence). The CDR3 runs 14 residues. The V end was cut by 0 bases, the J end by 7 bases, with 13 bases between. The CDR3 bases are TGCAGTGCTAGAGACGGGGGCGCGGGGCAGCCCCAGCATTTT. Translating it yields CSARDGGAGQPQHF.

The chain carries TRBV7-6 and TRBJ2-1; TRBD2 matches 10 bases. The CDR3 contains 15 residues. Germline CDR1 SGHVS, CDR2 FNYEAQ. V was pared by 3 bases and J by 4 bases, with 3 bases of the junction left unmatched. The CDR3 nucleotides are TGTGCCAGCAGCTTGCGGACTAGCGGATACAATGAGCAGTTCTTC. This gives the protein CASSLRTSGYNEQFF.

Only a few counts were recorded for this clonotype. The CDR3 DNA follows: TGTGCCAGCAGCAAGGGGACAGGCGGTCCCACAGATACGCAGTATTTT. Its protein product is CASSKGTGGPTDTQYF. The chain uses TRBV11-1 and TRBJ2-3; 8 nucleotides align to TRBD1. The CDR3 length is 16 residues. After removal of 5 bases from V and 2 bases from J, the junction contained 9 bases not matched to a gene. From germline, CDR1 is SGHAT and CDR2 FQDESV (reference sequence).

This clonotype was observed a few times. The chain couples TRBV29-1 to TRBJ1-1; D is ambiguous. The CDR3 loop spans 14 amino acids. Germline CDR1 reads SQVTM; CDR2 reads ANQGSEA. V was clipped by 0 bases and J by 5 bases, with 13 bases between them. The CDR3 reads CSVEDPIGRTEAFF. CDR3 coding DNA: TGCAGCGTTGAAGACCCTATCGGACGGACTGAAGCTTTCTTT.

The chain links TRBV2 to TRBJ2-7; 8 positions match TRBD1. The CDR3 spans 15 residues. Trimming at V came to 3 bases and at J to 5 bases, leaving 9 bases not matched to a gene. Germline lookup yields CDR1 SNHLY and CDR2 FYNNEI. The CDR3 coding sequence is TGTGCCAGCAGTGAGAGGACAGGGCGGTTCCACGAGCAGTACTTC. Amino acids: CASSERTGRFHEQYF.

This clonotype was observed a handful of times. The CDR3 spells CASSEVTHPALQETQYF. DNA for the CDR3: TGTGCCAGCAGTGAAGTAACACACCCTGCACTACAAGAGACCCAGTACTTC. The chain has TRBV6-1 and TRBJ2-5; D not resolved. This CDR3 contains 17 residues. CDR1 is MNHNS, CDR2 SASEGT, per germline. Trimming shortened V by 1 base and J by 2 bases, and 17 bases separated the two germline ends.

This clonotype has only a few counts. In nucleotides, the CDR3 is TGTGCCACCAGTGACTCCTCTAGCGGGAGGGGCGGGGAGCTGTTTTTT. This translates into CATSDSSSGRGGELFF. The chain has TRBV24-1 and TRBJ2-2; TRBD2 matches 12 bases. Germline CDR1 is KGHDR and CDR2 is SFDVKD. V gave up 4 bases and J gave up 7 bases; unmatched junction bases: 6. This CDR3 is built from 16 residues.

This clonotype appeared a few times. The chain uses TRBV5-8 and TRBJ1-6; no definite D call. Looked up from germline, CDR1 is SGHTS and CDR2 is YDEGEE. The CDR3 has 15 residues. Trimming removed 1 base at V and 7 bases at J, with 12 bases between. The CDR3 sequence: CASSLQRGPNSPLHF. CDR3 bases: TGTGCCAGCAGCTTGCAGCGGGGTCCAAATTCACCCCTCCACTTT.

This clonotype appeared a few times. The V gene is TRBV28, the J gene TRBJ1-2; 8 positions match TRBD1. Germline assignment: CDR1 MDHEN and CDR2 SYDVKM. The CDR3 consists of 14 residues. The V and J ends lost 6 bases and 10 bases, in that order; junction bases with no gene match: 13. The CDR3 loop reads CASRGPGTGKIYTF. The CDR3 DNA follows: TGTGCCAGCAGGGGACCCGGGACAGGAAAGATCTACACCTTC.

The chain has TRBV6-2 or TRBV6-3 and TRBJ2-1; D unclear. Germline V lookup: CDR1 MNHEY, CDR2 SVGEGT. This CDR3 has 12 residues. The ends were cut back, 7 bases at V and 4 bases at J, with 8 bases in the middle. DNA for the CDR3: TGTGCCAGCAAAACCGCTTACAATGAGCAGTTCTTC. Protein product: CASKTAYNEQFF.

The chain uses TRBV28 and TRBJ2-5, with TRBD2 identical over 8 bases. This CDR3 comprises 14 residues. Trimming removed 6 bases from V and 5 bases from J; junction bases left unmatched: 8. The germline gives CDR1 MDHEN, CDR2 SYDVKM. CDR3: CASSPGRVAETQYF. The CDR3 region has the DNA TGTGCCAGCAGCCCCGGGAGGGTGGCGGAGACCCAGTACTTC.

This clonotype was seen a few times. The chain recombines TRBV10-1 with TRBJ1-2, with 9 bases matching TRBD1. There are 16 residues in the CDR3. The germline CDR1 and CDR2 sequences are WNHNN and SYGVQD (reference sequence). The V gene end was trimmed by 6 bases and the J gene end by 6 bases; junction bases not matched to a gene: 14. CDR3 residues: CASSEPGQGMDHGYTF. The CDR3 DNA reads TGCGCCAGCAGCGAACCGGGACAGGGAATGGATCATGGCTACACCTTC.

V is TRBV12-3 or TRBV12-4 and J is TRBJ2-7; 7 bases are shared with TRBD1. J was trimmed by 13 bases and V by 6 bases; bases with no gene match: 15. The CDR3 loop spans 13 amino acids. The CDR3 DNA sequence: TGTGCCAGCAGCCCATCCGGACAGGTTTATGAATACTTC. Translation gives CASSPSGQVYEYF.

The chain links TRBV6-4 to TRBJ2-1; 10 bases match TRBD2. The germline gives CDR1 MRHNA, CDR2 SNTAGT. This CDR3 is 16 amino acids long. Germline trimming cut 2 bases from V and 4 bases from J; bases unmatched to any gene: 5. The CDR3 spells CASSDNPAGGYNEQFF. Here the CDR3 DNA reads TGTGCCAGCAGTGACAACCCAGCGGGAGGGTACAATGAGCAGTTCTTC.

The rearrangement links TRBV5-4 to TRBJ1-2; weak D call: TRBD1 (5 bases). Germline V gives CDR1 SGHNT, CDR2 YYREEE (reference sequence). The CDR3 consists of 14 residues. V lost 0 bases to trimming and J lost 11 bases, with 17 bases between them. The CDR3 DNA reads TGTGCCAGCAGCTTGGAGGGCCAGGGACGATTTTACACCTTC. Its translation is CASSLEGQGRFYTF.